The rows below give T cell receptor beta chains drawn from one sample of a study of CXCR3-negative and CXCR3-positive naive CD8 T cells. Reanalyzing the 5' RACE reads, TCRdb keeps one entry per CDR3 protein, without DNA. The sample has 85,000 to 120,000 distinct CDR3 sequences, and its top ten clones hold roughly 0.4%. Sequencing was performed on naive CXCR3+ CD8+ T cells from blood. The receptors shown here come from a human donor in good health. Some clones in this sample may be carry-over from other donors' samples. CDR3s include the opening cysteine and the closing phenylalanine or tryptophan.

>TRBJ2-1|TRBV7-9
CASSATSGLYNEQFF
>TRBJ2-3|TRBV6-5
CASSFAETGIPDTQYF
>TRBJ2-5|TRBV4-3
CASSLGEAVGETQYF
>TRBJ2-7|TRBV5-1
CASSLGGSGEQYF
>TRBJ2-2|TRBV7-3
CASSPTTGELFF
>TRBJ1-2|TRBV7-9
CASSTGGQGGYTF
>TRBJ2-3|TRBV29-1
CSVEPLGLAGSTDTQYF
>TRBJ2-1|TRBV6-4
CASSVRLEGEQFF
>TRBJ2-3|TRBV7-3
CASSLGTDTQYF
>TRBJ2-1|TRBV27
CACSSYRGQGDNEQFF
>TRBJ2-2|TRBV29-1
CSVPSFSGGNTGELFF
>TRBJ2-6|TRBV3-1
CASSQDEVISGANVLTF
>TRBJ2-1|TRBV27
CASSLTSGSFYEQFF
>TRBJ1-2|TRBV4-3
CASSQDNSAPGSSGYTF
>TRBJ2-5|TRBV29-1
CSVETGGLPETQYF
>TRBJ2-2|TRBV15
CATEDTNTGELFF
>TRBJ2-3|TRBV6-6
CASSLISGADTQYF
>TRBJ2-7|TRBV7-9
CASSLGLAGVTYEQYF
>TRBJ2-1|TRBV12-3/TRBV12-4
CASTKPGLAGNNEQFF
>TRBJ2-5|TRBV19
CASSIVVEGPNQETQYF
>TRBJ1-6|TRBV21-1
CASSKESLTGYNSPLHF
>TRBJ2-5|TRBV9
CASSVGGLQETQYF
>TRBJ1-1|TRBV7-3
CASRQAGDTEAFF
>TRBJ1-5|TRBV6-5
CASSPGFYSNQPQHF
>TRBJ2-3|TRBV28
CASSLVRGLDTQYF
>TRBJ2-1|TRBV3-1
CASRPQGTPYNEQFF
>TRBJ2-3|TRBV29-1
CSAPGLPSTDTQYF
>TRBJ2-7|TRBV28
CASSERENFEQYF
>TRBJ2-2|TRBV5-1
CASSLNPGIGGELFF
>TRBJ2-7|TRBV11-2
CASSSQRDYEQYF
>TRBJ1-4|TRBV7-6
CASSPGYGSGEKLFF
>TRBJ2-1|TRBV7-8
CASSPPPVSHSYNEQFF
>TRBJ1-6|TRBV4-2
CASSQEWQGEPLHF
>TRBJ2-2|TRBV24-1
CATSDPTEANTGELFF
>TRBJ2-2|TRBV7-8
CASSLVGVVGELFF
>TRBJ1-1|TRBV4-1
CASSQEVNTEAFF
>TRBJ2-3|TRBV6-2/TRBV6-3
CASSRPGLTDTQYF
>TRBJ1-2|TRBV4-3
CASTPGTGDYGYTF
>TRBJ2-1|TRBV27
CASSFDRGPYNEQFF
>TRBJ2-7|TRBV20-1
CSARDSGGAMYGGEQYF
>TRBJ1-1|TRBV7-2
CASSFPGGGTEAFF
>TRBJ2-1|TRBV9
CASSATGTGHNEQFF
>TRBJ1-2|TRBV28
CVIGGEENGYTF
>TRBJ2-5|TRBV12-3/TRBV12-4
CASSLYRPFQETQYF
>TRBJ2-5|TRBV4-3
CASSHGWQGQDTQYF